A selection of T cell receptor beta chains follows, all from one sample in a study of shared clonotypes between healthy human individuals. The repertoire was sequenced with immunoSEQ multiplex PCR; TCRdb's copy has only in-frame clones and lacks some. The profile shows fewer than 850,000 clones, 80% to 95% of them singletons. Specimen: memory CD8+ T cells from PBMCs. The receptors derive from a man in his late teens or twenties in good health. Some clones in this sample may be carry-over from other donors' samples. Both conserved end residues are part of each CDR3. A D gene is named only where the DNA matches it firmly. The size entry is marked missing in some rows and otherwise reads once, few, many or a size class.

j_call: TRBJ2-3; v_call: TRBV6-5; clone_size: -; d_call: TRBD2; cdr3_length: 14; cdr3_nt: TGTGCCACCCGGACTAGCGGAATCACAGATACGCAGTATTTT; cdr3_aa: CATRTSGITDTQYF
j_call: TRBJ2-3; v_call: TRBV4-2; clone_size: -; d_call: -; cdr3_length: 17; cdr3_nt: TGTGCCAGCAGCCAAGATTGGGGCCGGAGTCCCCCAGATACGCAGTATTTT; cdr3_aa: CASSQDWGRSPPDTQYF
j_call: TRBJ2-2; v_call: TRBV29-1; clone_size: -; d_call: -; cdr3_length: 11; cdr3_nt: TGCAGCGTTTATGTCACCGGGGAGCTGTTTTTT; cdr3_aa: CSVYVTGELFF
j_call: TRBJ2-3; v_call: TRBV27; clone_size: -; d_call: TRBD2; cdr3_length: 16; cdr3_nt: TGTGCCAGCAGTTTAGAGCGGGAGCTCATCACAGATACGCAGTATTTT; cdr3_aa: CASSLERELITDTQYF
j_call: TRBJ2-2; v_call: TRBV27; clone_size: -; d_call: TRBD1; cdr3_length: 19; cdr3_nt: TGTGCCAGCAGTTTATCCTGGGACAGGGTAACTCCGAACACCGGGGAGCTGTTTTTT; cdr3_aa: CASSLSWDRVTPNTGELFF
j_call: TRBJ2-7; v_call: TRBV4-1; clone_size: -; d_call: TRBD2; cdr3_length: 16; cdr3_nt: TGCGCCAGCAGCCAAGATCACGCGGGGGAATCCTACGAGCAGTACTTC; cdr3_aa: CASSQDHAGESYEQYF
j_call: TRBJ1-4; v_call: TRBV13; clone_size: -; d_call: -; cdr3_length: 20; cdr3_nt: TGTGCCAGCAGCACGACGGACAGAGGCCAAACTAAGGCAACTAATGAAAAACTGTTTTTT; cdr3_aa: CASSTTDRGQTKATNEKLFF
j_call: TRBJ1-1; v_call: TRBV19; clone_size: once; d_call: -; cdr3_length: 17; cdr3_nt: TGTGCCAGTAGTATAGTTTTTTGGGGCGAAGGGGGCACTGAAGCTTTCTTT; cdr3_aa: CASSIVFWGEGGTEAFF
j_call: TRBJ2-3; v_call: TRBV7-2; clone_size: -; d_call: TRBD2; cdr3_length: 17; cdr3_nt: TGTGCCAGCAGCTTCGGTAGCGGGAGCGGGTTGACAGATACGCAGTATTTT; cdr3_aa: CASSFGSGSGLTDTQYF
j_call: TRBJ2-3; v_call: TRBV27; clone_size: once; d_call: -; cdr3_length: 13; cdr3_nt: TGTGCCAGCACCGGCGATAGCACAGATACGCAGTATTTT; cdr3_aa: CASTGDSTDTQYF
j_call: TRBJ2-4; v_call: TRBV29-1; clone_size: -; d_call: -; cdr3_length: 12; cdr3_nt: TGCAGCGTTGTAGGACACAAAAACATTCAGTACTTC; cdr3_aa: CSVVGHKNIQYF
j_call: TRBJ1-1; v_call: TRBV5-6; clone_size: -; d_call: -; cdr3_length: 16; cdr3_nt: TGTGCCAGCAGCACACACCCCCCATTTCGGAACACTGAAGCTTTCTTT; cdr3_aa: CASSTHPPFRNTEAFF
j_call: TRBJ2-7; v_call: TRBV30; clone_size: -; d_call: -; cdr3_length: 11; cdr3_nt: TGTGCCTTCGGCACTCCCCCCGAGCAGTACTTC; cdr3_aa: CAFGTPPEQYF
j_call: TRBJ1-2; v_call: TRBV6-1; clone_size: -; d_call: -; cdr3_length: 16; cdr3_nt: TGTGCCAGCAGTGAAGGGGTTGGGTGGGGGCCATATGGCTACACCTTC; cdr3_aa: CASSEGVGWGPYGYTF
j_call: TRBJ2-7; v_call: TRBV29-1; clone_size: -; d_call: TRBD1; cdr3_length: 10; cdr3_nt: TGCAGCGTTGGACAGGGTCCAAGGTACTTC; cdr3_aa: CSVGQGPRYF
j_call: TRBJ2-4; v_call: TRBV9; clone_size: -; d_call: -; cdr3_length: 13; cdr3_nt: TGTGCCAGCAGCGTAGGCGGAATAAACATTCAGTACTTC; cdr3_aa: CASSVGGINIQYF
j_call: TRBJ2-7; v_call: TRBV6-1; clone_size: -; d_call: -; cdr3_length: 14; cdr3_nt: TGTGCCAGCAGTCCCTATCTAGAGAACTACGAGCAGTACTTC; cdr3_aa: CASSPYLENYEQYF
j_call: TRBJ2-3; v_call: TRBV29-1; clone_size: once; d_call: -; cdr3_length: 10; cdr3_nt: TGCAGCGCAAGCTGGGGTACGCAGTATTTT; cdr3_aa: CSASWGTQYF
j_call: TRBJ1-1; v_call: TRBV6-5; clone_size: -; d_call: -; cdr3_length: 14; cdr3_nt: TGTGCCAGCAGTTACACCCAAGGGGACACTGAAGCTTTCTTT; cdr3_aa: CASSYTQGDTEAFF
j_call: TRBJ2-7; v_call: TRBV7-6; clone_size: -; d_call: -; cdr3_length: 12; cdr3_nt: TGTGCCAGCAGCCCGAACGTCGGCGAGCAGTACTTC; cdr3_aa: CASSPNVGEQYF
j_call: TRBJ2-1; v_call: TRBV9; clone_size: -; d_call: -; cdr3_length: 14; cdr3_nt: TGTGCCAGCAGCCCGCGGGACGGCTACAATGAGCAGTTCTTC; cdr3_aa: CASSPRDGYNEQFF